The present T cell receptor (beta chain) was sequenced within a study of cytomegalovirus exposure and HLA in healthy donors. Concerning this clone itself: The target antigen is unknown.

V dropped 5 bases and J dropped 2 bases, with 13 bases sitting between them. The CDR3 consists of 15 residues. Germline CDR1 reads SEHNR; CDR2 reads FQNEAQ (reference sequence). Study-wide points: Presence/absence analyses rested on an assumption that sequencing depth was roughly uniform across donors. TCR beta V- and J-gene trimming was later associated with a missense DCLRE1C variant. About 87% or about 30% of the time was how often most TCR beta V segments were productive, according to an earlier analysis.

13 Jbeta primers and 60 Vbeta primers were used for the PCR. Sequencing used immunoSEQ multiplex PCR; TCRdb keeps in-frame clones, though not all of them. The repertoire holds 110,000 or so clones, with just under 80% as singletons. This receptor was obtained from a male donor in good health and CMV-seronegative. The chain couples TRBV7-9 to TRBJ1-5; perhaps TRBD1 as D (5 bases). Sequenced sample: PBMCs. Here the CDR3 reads CASSPSTGRNQPQHF. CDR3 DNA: TGTGCCAGCAGCCCCTCTACAGGACGCAATCAGCCCCAGCATTTT.